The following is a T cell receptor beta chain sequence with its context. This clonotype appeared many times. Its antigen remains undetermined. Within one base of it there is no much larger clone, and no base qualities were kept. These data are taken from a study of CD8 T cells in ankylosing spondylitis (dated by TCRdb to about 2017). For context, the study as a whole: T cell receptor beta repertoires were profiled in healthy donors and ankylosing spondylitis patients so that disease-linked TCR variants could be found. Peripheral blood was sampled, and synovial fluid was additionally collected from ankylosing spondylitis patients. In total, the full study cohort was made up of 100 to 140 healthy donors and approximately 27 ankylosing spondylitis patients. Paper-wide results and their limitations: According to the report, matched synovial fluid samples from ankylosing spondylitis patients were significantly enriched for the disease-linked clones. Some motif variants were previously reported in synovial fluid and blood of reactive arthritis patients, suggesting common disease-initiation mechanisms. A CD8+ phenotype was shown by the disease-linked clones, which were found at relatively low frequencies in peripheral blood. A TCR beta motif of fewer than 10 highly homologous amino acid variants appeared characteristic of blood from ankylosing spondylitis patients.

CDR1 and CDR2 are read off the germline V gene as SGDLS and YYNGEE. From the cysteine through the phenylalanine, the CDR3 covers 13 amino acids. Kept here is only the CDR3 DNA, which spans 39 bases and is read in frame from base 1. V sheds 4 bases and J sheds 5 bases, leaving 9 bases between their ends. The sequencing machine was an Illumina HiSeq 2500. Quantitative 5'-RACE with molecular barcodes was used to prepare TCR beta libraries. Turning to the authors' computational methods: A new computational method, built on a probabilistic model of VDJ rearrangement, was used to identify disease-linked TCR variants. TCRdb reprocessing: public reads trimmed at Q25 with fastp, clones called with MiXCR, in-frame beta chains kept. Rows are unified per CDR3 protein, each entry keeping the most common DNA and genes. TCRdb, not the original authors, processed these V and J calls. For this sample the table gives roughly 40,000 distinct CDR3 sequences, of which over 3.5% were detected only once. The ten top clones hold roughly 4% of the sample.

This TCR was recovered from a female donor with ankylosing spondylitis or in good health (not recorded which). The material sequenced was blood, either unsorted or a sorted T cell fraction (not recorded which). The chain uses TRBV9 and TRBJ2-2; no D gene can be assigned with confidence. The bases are TGTGCCAGCAGCCCAGAAACTACCGGGGAGCTGTTTTTT. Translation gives CASSPETTGELFF. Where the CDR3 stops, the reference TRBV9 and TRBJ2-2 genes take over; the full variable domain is DSGVTQTPKHLITATGQRVTLRCSPRSGDLSVYWYQQSLDQGLQFLIQYYNGEERAKGNILERFSAQQFPDLHSELNLSSLELGDSALYFCASSPETTGELFFGEGSRLTVL.